The clone carrying this T cell receptor beta chain has just a few counts. Its antigen remains unidentified. The trim removed 4 bases at V and 4 bases at J, leaving 7 bases unmatched. This CDR3 contains 15 residues. In germline, CDR1 is SGHNT, CDR2 YYREEE (reference sequence). This sample stems from a study of T-cell memory formation after mild COVID-19. Points from the study as a whole: A second wave of clones peaked on day 37, and their SARS-CoV-2 specificity went unconfirmed. Certain responding clones were present in pre-infection memory, suggesting participation of cross-reactive memory.

TCRdb recomputed calls from the 5' RACE reads with MiXCR, one row per CDR3 protein. The sample holds around 340,000 distinct CDR3 sequences, over 10% seen once. The source is a man younger than 30 who had mild COVID-19 (a few samples of this study predate the infection). Cell type and time point are not known. This chain connects TRBV5-4 to TRBJ2-7; 11 bases fit TRBD2. The material sequenced was PBMCs or a T cell subset sorted from them (not recorded which). CDR3 nucleotide sequence: TGTGCCAGCAGCACACGACTAGCGGGGAGTTACGAGCAGTACTTC. It yields the protein CASSTRLAGSYEQYF.